Below are 5 T cell receptor beta chains sequenced from a single sample in a study of blood T cell repertoires in COVID-19. The table came from immunoSEQ multiplex PCR; TCRdb's copy has only in-frame clones and leaves some out. The sample lists about 200,000 clones, 75% to 95% occurring once. Sequencing was performed on peripheral blood. These receptors were obtained from a man aged 45-65 years with acute or convalescent COVID-19.

J is TRBJ1-6 and V is TRBV28; D is possibly TRBD1 (5 bases). The V gene's germline CDR1 is MDHEN and CDR2 SYDVKM. V was trimmed by 8 bases and J by 7 bases, leaving 12 bases between them. The CDR3 length is 13 residues. Written as DNA, the CDR3 is TGTGCCAGCCGGGTGACAGCCAATTCACCCCTCCACTTT. As protein: CASRVTANSPLHF.

The V and J genes are TRBV5-4 and TRBJ2-1, with 9 bases matching TRBD2. After removal of 4 bases from V and 2 bases from J, the junction contained 7 bases not matched to a gene. CDR3 length: 16 amino acids. Germline V CDR1 and CDR2: SGHNT, YYREEE (reference sequence). The CDR3 DNA follows: TGTGCCAGCAGCCCCTCGACTAGCGGCACCTACAATGAGCAGTTCTTC. Protein: CASSPSTSGTYNEQFF.

The V and J genes are TRBV6-4 and TRBJ1-2; D may be TRBD1 (5 bases). The V and J ends lost 5 bases and 0 bases respectively, with 10 bases between them. Germline lookup yields CDR1 MRHNA and CDR2 SNTAGT. This CDR3 spans 14 amino acids. CDR3 sequence reads: CASSPTESNYGYTF. CDR3 DNA sequence: TGTGCCAGCAGTCCGACAGAATCTAACTATGGCTACACCTTC.

The gene calls are TRBV4-3 and TRBJ2-2; 8 bases are shared with TRBD2. V trimming: 4 bases; J trimming: 0 bases; junction bases outside the gene matches: 7. Germline values: CDR1 LGHNA, CDR2 YSLEER. The length of the CDR3 is 17 residues. Here the CDR3 reads CASSRILADSNTGELFF. CDR3 coding DNA: TGCGCCAGCAGCCGAATACTAGCGGATTCGAACACCGGGGAGCTGTTTTTT.

The J gene is TRBJ1-1, the V gene TRBV27; 7 nucleotides line up with TRBD1. From germline, CDR1 is MNHEY and CDR2 SMNVEV (reference sequence). V lost 3 bases and J lost 1; bases outside the gene matches: 5. This CDR3 is 15 amino acids long. The CDR3 reads CASSFRGTRNTEAFF. The CDR3 bases are TGTGCCAGCAGTTTCAGGGGGACGAGGAACACTGAAGCTTTCTTT.